This record covers a single TCR beta chain. This entry belongs to a study of T cell changes during pregnancy in multiple sclerosis. V lost 5 bases and J lost 0; bases outside the gene matches: 5. Germline-derived CDR1 and CDR2 are MNHEY and SMNVEV (reference sequence). This CDR3 has 16 residues. Repertoires were generated with immunoSEQ multiplex PCR, while TCRdb's copy carries only in-frame clones and drops some. The data show tens of thousands of clones, 80% to 95% seen once. The TCR was taken from a female donor with multiple sclerosis, enrolled in a pregnancy study. Sample: peripheral blood, taken in the second trimester of pregnancy. V usage is TRBV27 and J usage is TRBJ2-7; 12 bases match TRBD2. CDR3 sequence (DNA): TGTGCCAGCAGTCAACTAGCGGGAGGTCACTCCTACGAGCAGTACTTC. This codes for CASSQLAGGHSYEQYF.